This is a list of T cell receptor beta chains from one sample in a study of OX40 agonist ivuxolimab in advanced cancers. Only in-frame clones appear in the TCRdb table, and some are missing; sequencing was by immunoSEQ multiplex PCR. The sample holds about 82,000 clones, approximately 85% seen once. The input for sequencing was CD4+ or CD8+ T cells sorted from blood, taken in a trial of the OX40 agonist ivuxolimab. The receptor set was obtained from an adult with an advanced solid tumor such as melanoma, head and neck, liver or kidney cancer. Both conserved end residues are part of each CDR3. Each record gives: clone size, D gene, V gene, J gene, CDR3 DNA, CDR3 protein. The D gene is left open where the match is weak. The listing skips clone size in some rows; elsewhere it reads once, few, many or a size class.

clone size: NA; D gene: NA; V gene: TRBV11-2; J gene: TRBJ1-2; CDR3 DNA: TGTGCCAGCAGCCCCCCGGGGTTGGATGGCTACACCTTC; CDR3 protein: CASSPPGLDGYTF
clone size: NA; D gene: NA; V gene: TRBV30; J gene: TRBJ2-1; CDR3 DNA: TGTGCCTGGACGGGCGGGGGCCCCTACAATGAGCAGTTCTTC; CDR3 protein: CAWTGGGPYNEQFF
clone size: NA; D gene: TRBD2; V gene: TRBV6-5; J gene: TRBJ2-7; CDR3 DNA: TGTGCCAGCAGTTCGAGCGGGGGGAACTCCTACGAGCAGTACTTC; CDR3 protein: CASSSSGGNSYEQYF
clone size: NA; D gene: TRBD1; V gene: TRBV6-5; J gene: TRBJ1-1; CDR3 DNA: TGTGCCAGCAGTTCCCCTACAGGGGTCAACACTGAAGCTTTCTTT; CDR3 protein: CASSSPTGVNTEAFF
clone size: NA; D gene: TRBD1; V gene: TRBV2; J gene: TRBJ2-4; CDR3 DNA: TGTGCCAGCAGGAAAACGACAGGGGGCATTCAGTACTTC; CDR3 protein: CASRKTTGGIQYF
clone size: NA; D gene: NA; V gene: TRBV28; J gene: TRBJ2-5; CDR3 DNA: TGTGCCAGCAGTTTATCTACTACAGGGTGGGCCCAGTACTTC; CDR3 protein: CASSLSTTGWAQYF
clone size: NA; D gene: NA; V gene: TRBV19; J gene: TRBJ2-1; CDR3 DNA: TGTGCCAGTAGTCCCTTAACTACAGGGAGGCCCTACAATGAGCAGTTCTTC; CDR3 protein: CASSPLTTGRPYNEQFF
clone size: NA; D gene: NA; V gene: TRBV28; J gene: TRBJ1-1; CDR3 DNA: TGTGCCAGCAGTTTCCAGGGAAACACTGAAGCTTTCTTT; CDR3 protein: CASSFQGNTEAFF
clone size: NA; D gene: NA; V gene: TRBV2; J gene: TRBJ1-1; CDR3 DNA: TGTGCCAGCAGTGAAAGGACGTCGAACACTGAAGCTTTCTTT; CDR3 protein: CASSERTSNTEAFF
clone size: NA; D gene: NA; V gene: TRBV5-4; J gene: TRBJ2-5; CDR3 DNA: TGTGCCAGCAGCTTCCCCTTGGGGGAGACCCAGTACTTC; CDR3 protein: CASSFPLGETQYF
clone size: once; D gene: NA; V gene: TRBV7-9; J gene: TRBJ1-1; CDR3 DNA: TGTGCCAGCAGCTTTCAGGAGCCCACTGAAGCTTTCTTT; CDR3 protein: CASSFQEPTEAFF
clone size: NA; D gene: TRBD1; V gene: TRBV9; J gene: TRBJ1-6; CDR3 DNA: TGTGCCAGCAGCGCCGGGACAGGAAATTCACCCCTCCACTTT; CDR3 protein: CASSAGTGNSPLHF
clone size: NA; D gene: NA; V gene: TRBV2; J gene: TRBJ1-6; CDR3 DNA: TGTGCCAGCAGCGGACCGGGATTCCCCCATTCACCCCTCCACTTT; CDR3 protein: CASSGPGFPHSPLHF
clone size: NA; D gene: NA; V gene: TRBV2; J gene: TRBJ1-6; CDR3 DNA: TGTGCCAGCAGAGCGGATCAGTGGTACAATTCACCCCTCCACTTT; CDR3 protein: CASRADQWYNSPLHF
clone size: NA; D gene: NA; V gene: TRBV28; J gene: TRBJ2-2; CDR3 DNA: TGTGCCAGCAGCAGGCCAAACACCGGGGAGCTGTTTTTT; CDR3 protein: CASSRPNTGELFF
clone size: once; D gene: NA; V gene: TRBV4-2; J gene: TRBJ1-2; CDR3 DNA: TGTGCCAGCAGCCAAGAGCCTACAGGGAACTATGGCTACACCTTC; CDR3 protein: CASSQEPTGNYGYTF
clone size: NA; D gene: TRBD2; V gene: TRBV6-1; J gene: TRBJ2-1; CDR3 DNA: TGTGCCAGCAGTGTTTCGGGGGGTACCGGGAATGAGCAGTTCTTC; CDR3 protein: CASSVSGGTGNEQFF
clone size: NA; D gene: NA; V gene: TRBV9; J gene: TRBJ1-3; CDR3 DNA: TGTGCCAGCAGCTTCAGCGGGCCCGACGGAGACACCATATATTTT; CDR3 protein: CASSFSGPDGDTIYF
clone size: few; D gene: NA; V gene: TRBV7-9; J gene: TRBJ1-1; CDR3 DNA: TGTGCCAGCAGCCCTTCCTCAGTTAACACTGAAGCTTTCTTT; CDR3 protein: CASSPSSVNTEAFF
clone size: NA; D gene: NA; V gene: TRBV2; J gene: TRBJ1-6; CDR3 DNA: TGTGCCAGCAGTAGCGGACAGTCTTATAATTCACCCCTCCACTTT; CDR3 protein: CASSSGQSYNSPLHF
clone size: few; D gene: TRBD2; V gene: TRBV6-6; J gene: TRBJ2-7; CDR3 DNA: TGTGCCAGCAGAACCGGGACTAGCGGCCGCTACGAGCAGTACTTC; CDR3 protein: CASRTGTSGRYEQYF
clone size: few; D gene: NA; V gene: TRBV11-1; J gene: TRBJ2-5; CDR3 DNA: TGTGCCAGCAGCCACCCGGCGGTTGGTGCGACCCAGTACTTC; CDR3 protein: CASSHPAVGATQYF
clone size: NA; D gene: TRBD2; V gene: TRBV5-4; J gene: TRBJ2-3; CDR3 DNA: TGTGCCAGCAGCTTGGTGAGCGGGGGGGCCACAGATACGCAGTATTTT; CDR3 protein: CASSLVSGGATDTQYF
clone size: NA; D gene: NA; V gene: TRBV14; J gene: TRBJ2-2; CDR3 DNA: TGTGCCAGCAGCCACGTAAGGACCGGGGAGCTGTTTTTT; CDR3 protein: CASSHVRTGELFF
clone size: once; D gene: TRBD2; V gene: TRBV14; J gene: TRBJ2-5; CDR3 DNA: TGTGCCAGCAGCCAAGTAGCGACTAGCGGGGGCCGCCCGACCCAGTACTTC; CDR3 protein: CASSQVATSGGRPTQYF
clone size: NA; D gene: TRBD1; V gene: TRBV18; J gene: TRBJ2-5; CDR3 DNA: TGTGCCAGCTCAAACCAGGGGGCTGGGGAGACCCAGTACTTC; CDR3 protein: CASSNQGAGETQYF
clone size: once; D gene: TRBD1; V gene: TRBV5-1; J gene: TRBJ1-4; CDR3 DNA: TGCGCCAGCAGCCATTGGGACAGGGGAACTGTGAAACTGTTTTTT; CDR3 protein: CASSHWDRGTVKLFF
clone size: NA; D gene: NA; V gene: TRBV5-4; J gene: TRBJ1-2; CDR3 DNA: TGTGCCAGCAGCCTCGACTTTAACTATGGCTACACCTTC; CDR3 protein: CASSLDFNYGYTF
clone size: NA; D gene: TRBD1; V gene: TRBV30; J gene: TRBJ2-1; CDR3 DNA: TGTGCCTGGAGTGTGTCAGGGGGATCCTACAATGAGCAGTTCTTC; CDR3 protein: CAWSVSGGSYNEQFF
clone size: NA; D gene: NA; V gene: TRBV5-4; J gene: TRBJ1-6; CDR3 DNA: TGTGCCAGCACGAGCAGCTCCTATAATTCACCCCTCCACTTT; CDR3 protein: CASTSSSYNSPLHF
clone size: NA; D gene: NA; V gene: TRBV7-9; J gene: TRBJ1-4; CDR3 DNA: TGTGCCAGCAGCTCAGGGACCTTAGGTAGCGAAAAACTGTTTTTT; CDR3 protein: CASSSGTLGSEKLFF
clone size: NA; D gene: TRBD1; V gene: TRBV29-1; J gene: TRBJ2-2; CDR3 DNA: TGCAGCGTGGGGACAGGTAACACCGGGGAGCTGTTTTTT; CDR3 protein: CSVGTGNTGELFF
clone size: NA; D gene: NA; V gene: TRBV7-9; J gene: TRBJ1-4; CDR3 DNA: TGTGCCAGCAGCAACGAGTGGTATCCGACTAATGAAAAACTGTTTTTT; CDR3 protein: CASSNEWYPTNEKLFF
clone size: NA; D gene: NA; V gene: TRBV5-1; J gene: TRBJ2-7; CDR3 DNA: TGCGCCAGCAGCTCCGACCCCCGGGATCCTCAGGGGCAGTACTTC; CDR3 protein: CASSSDPRDPQGQYF